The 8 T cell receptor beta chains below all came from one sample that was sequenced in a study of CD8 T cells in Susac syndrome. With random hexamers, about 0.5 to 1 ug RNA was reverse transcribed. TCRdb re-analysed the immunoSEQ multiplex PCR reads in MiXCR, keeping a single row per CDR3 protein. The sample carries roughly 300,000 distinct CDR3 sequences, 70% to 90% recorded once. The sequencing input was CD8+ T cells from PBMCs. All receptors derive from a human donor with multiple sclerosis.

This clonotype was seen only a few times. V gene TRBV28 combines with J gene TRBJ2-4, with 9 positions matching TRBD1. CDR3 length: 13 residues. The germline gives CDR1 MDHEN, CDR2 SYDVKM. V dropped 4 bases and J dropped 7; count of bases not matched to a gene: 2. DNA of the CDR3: TGTGCCAGCAGTTCCGGGACAGGGAACATTCAGTACTTC. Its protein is CASSSGTGNIQYF.

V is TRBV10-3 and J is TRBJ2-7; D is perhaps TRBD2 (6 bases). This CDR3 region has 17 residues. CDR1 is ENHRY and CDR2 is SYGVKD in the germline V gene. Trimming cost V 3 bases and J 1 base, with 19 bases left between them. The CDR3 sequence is CAISEGRMEGGSYEQYF. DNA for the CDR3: TGTGCCATCAGTGAAGGAAGGATGGAGGGCGGTTCCTACGAGCAGTACTTC.

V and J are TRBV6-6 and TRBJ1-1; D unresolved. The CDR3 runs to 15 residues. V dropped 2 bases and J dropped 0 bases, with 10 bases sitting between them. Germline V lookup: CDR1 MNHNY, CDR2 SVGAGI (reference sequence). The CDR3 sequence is CASSYDPIMNTEAFF. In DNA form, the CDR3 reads TGTGCCAGCAGTTACGATCCGATTATGAACACTGAAGCTTTCTTT.

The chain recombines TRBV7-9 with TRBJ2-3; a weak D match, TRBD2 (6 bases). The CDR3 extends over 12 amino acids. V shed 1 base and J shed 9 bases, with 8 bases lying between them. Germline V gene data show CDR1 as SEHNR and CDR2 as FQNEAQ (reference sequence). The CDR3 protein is CASSLEAGTQYF. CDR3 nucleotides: TGTGCCAGCAGCTTAGAGGCGGGGACGCAGTATTTT.

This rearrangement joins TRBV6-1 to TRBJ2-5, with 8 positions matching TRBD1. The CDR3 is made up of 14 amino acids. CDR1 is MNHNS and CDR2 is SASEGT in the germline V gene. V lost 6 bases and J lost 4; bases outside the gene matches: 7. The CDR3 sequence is CASSSQGAGETQYF. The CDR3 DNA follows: TGTGCCAGCAGCTCCCAGGGGGCGGGAGAGACCCAGTACTTC.

The CDR3 sequence: CAWSVLEYHEQFF. The CDR3 DNA is TGTGCCTGGAGTGTACTAGAATACCATGAGCAGTTCTTC. The J gene is TRBJ2-1, the V gene TRBV30; tentative D call: TRBD2 (5 bases). The V and J ends lost 0 bases and 8 bases respectively, with 11 bases between them. Germline-derived CDR1 and CDR2 are GTSNPN and SVGIG (reference sequence). The CDR3 is 13 residues long. The whole variable domain, filled in from reference TRBV30 and TRBJ2-1, reads SQTIHQWPATLVQPVGSPLSLECTVEGTSNPNLYWYRQAAGRGLQLLFYSVGIGQISSEVPQNLSASRPQDRQFILSSKKLLLSDSGFYLCAWSVLEYHEQFFGPGTRLTVL.

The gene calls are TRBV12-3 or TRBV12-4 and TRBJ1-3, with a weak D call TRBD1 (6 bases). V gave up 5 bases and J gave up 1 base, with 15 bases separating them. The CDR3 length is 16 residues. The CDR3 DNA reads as TGTGCCAGCAGTCCGAGGGGGGGGATATCTGGAAACACCATATATTTT. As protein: CASSPRGGISGNTIYF.

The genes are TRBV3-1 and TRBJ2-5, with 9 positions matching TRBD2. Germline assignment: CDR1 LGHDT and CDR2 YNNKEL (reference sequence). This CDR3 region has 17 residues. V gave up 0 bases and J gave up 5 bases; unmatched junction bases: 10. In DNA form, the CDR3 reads TGTGCCAGCAGCCAAGAAGAATCCCTAGCGGGAATTGAGACCCAGTACTTC. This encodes CASSQEESLAGIETQYF.